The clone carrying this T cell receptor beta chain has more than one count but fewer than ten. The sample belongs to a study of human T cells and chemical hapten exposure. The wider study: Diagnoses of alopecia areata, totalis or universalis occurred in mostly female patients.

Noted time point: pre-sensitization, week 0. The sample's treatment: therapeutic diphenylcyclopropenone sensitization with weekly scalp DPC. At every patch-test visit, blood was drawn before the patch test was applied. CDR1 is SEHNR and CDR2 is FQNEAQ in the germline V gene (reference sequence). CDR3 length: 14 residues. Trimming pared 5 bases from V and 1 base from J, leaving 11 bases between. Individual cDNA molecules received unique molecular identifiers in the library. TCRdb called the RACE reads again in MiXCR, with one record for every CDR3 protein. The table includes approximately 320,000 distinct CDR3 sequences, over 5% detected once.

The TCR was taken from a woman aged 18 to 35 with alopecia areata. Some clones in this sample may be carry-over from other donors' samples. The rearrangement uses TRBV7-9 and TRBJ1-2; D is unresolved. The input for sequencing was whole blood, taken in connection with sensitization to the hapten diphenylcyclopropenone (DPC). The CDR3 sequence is CASSPPGLNYGYTF. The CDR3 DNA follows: TGTGCCAGCAGCCCACCCGGACTTAACTATGGCTACACCTTC.